The subject of this entry is one T cell receptor beta chain. In the source study's methods: Amplifying reference gene primers gave estimates of nucleated cell counts. The repertoire was sequenced with immunoSEQ multiplex PCR; TCRdb's copy has only in-frame clones and lacks some. V and J calls and clone size follow that table, whereas D and trimming were derived from the DNA. Of 140,000 to 150,000 clones listed, around four fifths are singletons. This specimen belongs to a study of blood T cell repertoires in COVID-19. Across the study: From T cells, B-cell-depleted T cells, or PBMCs came the material, which was cDNA or gDNA.

Ages ranged from about 18 to 100 years, with residence in around 24 US areas. Participant reports of clinical history set cohort assignment. This TCR was sampled from a woman aged 40 to 50 who had recovered from COVID-19. Sequencing input: PBMCs or T cells enriched from blood (not recorded which).

The chain's CDR3 is CASSLSGQIFGNTIYF. The CDR3 region has the DNA TGTGCCAGCAGCTTATCGGGACAGATCTTTGGAAACACCATATATTTT. The chain is built from TRBV13 and TRBJ1-3, with 7 bases aligning to TRBD1. V was clipped by 2 bases and J by 3 bases; unmatched bases: 7. Germline loops: CDR1 PRHDT, CDR2 FYEKMQ (reference sequence). The CDR3 covers 16 residues.